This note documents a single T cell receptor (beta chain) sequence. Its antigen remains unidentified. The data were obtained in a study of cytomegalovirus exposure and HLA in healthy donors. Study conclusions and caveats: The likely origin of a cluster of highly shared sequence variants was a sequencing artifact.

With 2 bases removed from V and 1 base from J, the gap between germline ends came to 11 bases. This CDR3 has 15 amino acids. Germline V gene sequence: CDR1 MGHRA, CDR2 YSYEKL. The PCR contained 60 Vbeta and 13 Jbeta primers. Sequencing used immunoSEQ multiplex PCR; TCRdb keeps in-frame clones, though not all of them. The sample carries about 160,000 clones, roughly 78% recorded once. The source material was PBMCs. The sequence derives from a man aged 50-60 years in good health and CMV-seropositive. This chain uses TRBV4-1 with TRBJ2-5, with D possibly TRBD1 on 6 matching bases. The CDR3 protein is CASSQRDNLQETQYF. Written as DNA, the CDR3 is TGCGCCAGCAGCCAACGGGACAACCTCCAAGAGACCCAGTACTTC.